This T cell receptor beta chain comes out of a study of T cell repertoires in cytomegalovirus infection. Turning to the study itself: Indications came from public TCR beta signatures; they pointed to CMV infection and to a matching HLA type.

Each CDR3 protein is one row after TCRdb ran MiXCR on the reads. This table holds some 350,000 distinct CDR3 sequences, about 29% found once. Whole-study results and caveats: Dominant in the ex vivo response were TCR beta clonotypes restricted by HLA-C and specific for CMV. Identification of carriers of CMV plus the relevant HLA was achieved through cumulative public TCR beta family frequency.

About this clonotype: What it binds is unknown.

The source was cultured PBMCs, collected from culture after CMV antigen stimulation. This clonotype originated in a human donor in good health (CMV status not recorded). Some clones in this sample may be carry-over from other donors' samples.

CDR3 DNA sequence: TGTGCCACCAGTGATCCGGGACTAGCTCTGAAAGATACGCAGTATTTT. Translating gives CATSDPGLALKDTQYF. V and J are TRBV24-1 and TRBJ2-3; 9 bases agree with TRBD2. Germline lookup yields CDR1 KGHDR and CDR2 SFDVKD. CDR3 length: 16 amino acids. The J segment lost 5 bases and the V segment lost 3 bases, leaving 8 bases of the junction unmatched.